This T cell receptor (beta chain) was documented in a study of shared clonotypes between healthy human individuals. The assay was immunoSEQ multiplex PCR, and TCRdb's table has in-frame clones only and misses some. The table lists roughly 2.5 million clones, approximately 92% of them singletons. The CDR3 loop spans 13 amino acids. Overall study results and limits: It was only blood that was sampled, and tissue repertoires likely differ. Expectations were that clonotype sharing among donors would be affected by sequencing depth.

Among the donors, all were Caucasian adults who lived in Nashville, Tennessee. This clone is a singleton in its sample. Its antigen is as yet unknown. Sequences were obtained from naive CD4+ T cells sorted from blood. The subset was: CD45RA+ positively selected. This sequence joins TRBV21-1 and TRBJ1-5. TRBV21-1 is a listed pseudogene. The source of this sequence is a man between 18 and 35 years old in good health. Written as DNA, the CDR3 is TGTGCCAGCAGCAAAGGTCGCAATCAGCCCCAGCATTTT. Translation gives CASSKGRNQPQHF.